These 27 T cell receptor beta chains originate from one sample sequenced in a study of response to subunit inactivated influenza vaccine. TCRdb passed the RT-PCR reads through MiXCR, listing each CDR3 protein once. The table records some 850,000 distinct CDR3 sequences, about a fifth of them present only once. Sequencing was performed on PBMCs from blood, taken more than 4 days after vaccination. These receptors were obtained from a man aged 50-60 years who received an inactivated influenza vaccine.

In this sample, this clonotype turned up many times. The chain employs TRBV29-1 and TRBJ1-2; 8 bases align to TRBD1. V dropped 6 bases and J dropped 3; count of bases not matched to a gene: 3. CDR3 length: 12 residues. Germline V gene sequence: CDR1 SQVTM, CDR2 ANQGSEA. The CDR3 sequence is CSVDRADYGYTF. CDR3 DNA sequence: TGCAGCGTGGACAGGGCGGACTATGGCTACACCTTC. Based on the CDR3 plus reference TRBV29-1 and TRBJ1-2, the full variable domain is SAVISQKPSRDICQRGTSLTIQCQVDSQVTMMFWYRQQPGQSLTLIATANQGSEATYESGFVIDKFPISRPNLTFSTLTVSNMSPEDSSIYLCSVDRADYGYTFGSGTRLTVV.

The CDR3 sequence: CASSLEIRTGGEQYF. The CDR3 bases are TGCGCCAGCAGCTTGGAGATCCGGACCGGGGGCGAGCAGTACTTC. The chain joins TRBV5-1 to TRBJ2-7; a weak D match, TRBD2 (6 bases). Germline CDR1 reads SGHRS; CDR2 reads YFSETQ. The CDR3 has 15 amino acids. V dropped 0 bases and J dropped 6 bases, with 16 bases sitting between them.

A remark on this clonotype: Germline is not matched at one junction end, which may reflect a read error. V usage is TRBV6-2 or TRBV6-3 and J usage is TRBJ2-1; the D gene is possibly TRBD1 (5 bases). The CDR3 totals 18 residues. The germline V gene encodes CDR1 MNHEY and CDR2 SVGEGT. CDR3 DNA: TGTGCCAGCAGTTACTCAATGACAGCTACTTCCTCCTACGATGAGCAGTTCTTC. Its translation: CASSYSMTATSSYDEQFF.

This clonotype was observed a handful of times. V usage is TRBV20-1 and J usage is TRBJ2-3; a possible D gene is TRBD2 (5 bases). From germline, CDR1 is DFQATT and CDR2 SNEGSKA (reference sequence). The V end lost 0 bases, the J end lost 0 bases, and 7 bases lay between the germline ends. CDR3 length: 14 residues. The CDR3 region has the DNA TGCAGTGCTAGAGACGCGGGTAGCACAGATACGCAGTATTTT. It yields the protein CSARDAGSTDTQYF.

In regard to this clonotype: A much larger clone differs from this one at a single base, so this may be a read error. This sequence joins TRBV20-1 and TRBJ1-1; D gene uncertain. Per germline, CDR1 DFQATT and CDR2 SNEGSKA (reference sequence). The ends were cut back, 7 bases at V and 2 bases at J, with 14 bases in the middle. This CDR3 is built from 13 residues. The CDR3 sequence: CSVMGSLNTEAFF. Written as DNA, the CDR3 is TGCAGTGTTATGGGATCCCTTAACACTGAAGCTTTCTTT.

This chain joins TRBV29-1 and TRBJ2-1; TRBD1 agrees at 10 bases. CDR1 and CDR2 (germline): SQVTM, ANQGSEA. CDR3 length equals 14 residues. Unmatched junction bases numbered 4, after V lost 6 bases and J lost 2 bases. In DNA, the CDR3 is TGCAGCGTCCGACAGGGGGCCGCCTACAATGAGCAGTTCTTC. Residues: CSVRQGAAYNEQFF.

The chain combines TRBV29-1 with TRBJ1-1; 7 positions match TRBD1. Trimming took 6 bases from V and 1 from J; bases not matched to a gene: 5. CDR1 and CDR2 (germline): SQVTM, ANQGSEA. The CDR3 has 13 residues. The CDR3 loop reads CSVQGTANTEAFF. CDR3 nucleotides: TGCAGCGTCCAAGGGACAGCGAACACTGAAGCTTTCTTT.

This clonotype was observed a few times. V is TRBV20-1 and J is TRBJ1-5; D is unresolved. Per the germline V gene, CDR1 is DFQATT and CDR2 is SNEGSKA (reference sequence). V dropped 0 bases and J dropped 2 bases, with 11 bases sitting between them. This CDR3 spans 15 amino acids. The CDR3 DNA is TGCAGTGCTAGAGATACCCTATGGGGCAATCAGCCCCAGCATTTT. Amino acids: CSARDTLWGNQPQHF.

The V gene is TRBV6-2 or TRBV6-3, the J gene TRBJ2-1, with 10 bases fitting TRBD1. This CDR3 has 15 amino acids. CDR1 is MNHEY and CDR2 is SVGEGT in the germline V gene. V shed 6 bases, J shed 5 bases, and the junction held 7 bases outside the gene matches. This CDR3 is CASSTGTGEDNEQFF. The CDR3 DNA sequence: TGTGCCAGCAGCACCGGGACAGGGGAAGACAATGAGCAGTTCTTC.

The rearrangement uses TRBV4-3 and TRBJ2-3; D is ambiguous. Between the trimmed V and J ends, which lost 4 bases and 1 base, there was a span of 9 bases. The CDR3 spans 14 residues. Germline CDR1 is LGHNA and CDR2 is YSLEER. DNA for the CDR3: TGCGCCAGCAGCCGATACCGGGGCACAGATACGCAGTATTTT. Its protein product is CASSRYRGTDTQYF.

This clonotype was detected only a few times. The V gene is TRBV7-2, the J gene TRBJ2-1; TRBD2 agrees at 7 bases. After removal of 7 bases from V and 9 bases from J, the junction contained 12 bases not matched to a gene. The CDR3 covers 14 residues. The germline CDR1 and CDR2 sequences are SGHTA and FQGNSA. CDR3 residues: CASTLEGRVGEQFF. In DNA, the CDR3 is TGTGCCAGCACCCTGGAGGGGAGGGTGGGTGAGCAGTTCTTC.

This clonotype occurred a few times. The chain carries TRBV6-1 and TRBJ2-1, with 7 bases fitting TRBD1. CDR3 length: 13 amino acids. Losses at the gene ends were 6 bases for V and 4 bases for J; bases not matched to a gene: 3. CDR1 MNHNS and CDR2 SASEGT come from the germline V gene. In DNA, the CDR3 is TGTGCCAGCAGGCCGGACAGGTACAATGAGCAGTTCTTC. Protein product: CASRPDRYNEQFF.

This clonotype was recorded a few times. The chain couples TRBV7-2 to TRBJ1-1; D remains unclear. This CDR3 is built from 15 residues. Germline V CDR1 and CDR2: SGHTA, FQGNSA. V lost 7 bases and J 5 bases, leaving 20 bases between the germline ends. CDR3 sequence (DNA): TGTGCCAGCACCCGGGAGGGCACCATTGGGACTGAAGCTTTCTTT. It translates to CASTREGTIGTEAFF. The full variable domain, with the rest looked up from reference TRBV7-2 and TRBJ1-1, is GAGVSQSPSNKVTEKGKDVELRCDPISGHTALYWYRQSLGQGLEFLIYFQGNSAPDKSGLPSDRFSAERTGGSVSTLTIQRTQQEDSAVYLCASTREGTIGTEAFFGQGTRLTVV.

This clonotype was seen a few times. The genes are TRBV6-1 and TRBJ1-6; D gene unclear. CDR3 length: 11 amino acids. The V end lost 7 bases, the J end lost 9 bases, and 7 bases lay between the germline ends. Germline lookup yields CDR1 MNHNS and CDR2 SASEGT. The CDR3 reads CASTGSSPLHF. As DNA, the CDR3 is TGTGCCAGCACTGGGAGTTCACCCCTCCACTTT.

The chain recombines TRBV27 with TRBJ2-7, with no clear D. V was shortened by 2 bases and J by 5 bases, with 19 bases between the two germline ends. Looked up from germline, CDR1 is MNHEY and CDR2 is SMNVEV (reference sequence). The CDR3 has 16 amino acids. CDR3 nucleotides: TGTGCCAGCAGTTTAAATACACGCGGCGTACTTGACGAGCAGTACTTC. Protein product: CASSLNTRGVLDEQYF.

The genes are TRBV30 and TRBJ2-1; D is uncertain. The V end was cut by 3 bases, the J end by 5 bases, with 5 bases between. The CDR3 is made up of 11 amino acids. Germline assignment: CDR1 GTSNPN and CDR2 SVGIG (reference sequence). This CDR3 reads CAWRWDNEQFF. The CDR3 DNA sequence: TGTGCCTGGAGGTGGGACAATGAGCAGTTCTTC.

This clonotype has more than one count but fewer than ten. This chain links TRBV20-1 with TRBJ2-2; D uncertain. There are 14 residues in the CDR3. The V and J ends lost 3 bases and 0 bases respectively, with 8 bases between them. CDR1 is DFQATT and CDR2 is SNEGSKA in the germline V gene (reference sequence). The DNA of the CDR3 is TGCAGTGCTAGGCGGAACGCGAACACCGGGGAGCTGTTTTTT. Translated: CSARRNANTGELFF.

This clonotype was seen more than once but under ten times. The rearrangement joins TRBV7-8 to TRBJ2-1; TRBD2 aligns across 12 bases. This CDR3 comprises 15 residues. Germline CDR1 and CDR2: SGHVS and FQNEAQ. The V segment lost 7 bases and the J segment 6 bases; nucleotides outside the gene matches: 7. CDR3 sequence: CASTPGTSGSNEQFF. In DNA, the CDR3 is TGTGCCAGCACCCCCGGGACTAGCGGGTCCAATGAGCAGTTCTTC.

The chain's CDR3 is CASSQGPGVGANVLTF. In nucleotides, the CDR3 is TGCGCCAGCAGCCAGGGCCCGGGGGTTGGGGCCAACGTCCTGACTTTC. This chain uses TRBV4-1 with TRBJ2-6; TRBD2 is a possible D gene (6 bases). V lost 3 bases and J 3 bases, leaving 12 bases between the germline ends. The CDR3 is made up of 16 amino acids. CDR1 is MGHRA and CDR2 is YSYEKL in the germline V gene.

This clonotype has only a few counts. V is TRBV20-1 and J is TRBJ1-3; D is unresolved. Germline loops: CDR1 DFQATT, CDR2 SNEGSKA (reference sequence). Trimming pared 1 base from V and 4 bases from J, leaving 14 bases between. CDR3 length: 15 amino acids. CDR3 region: CSARGATIGGNTIYF. The CDR3 nucleotides are TGCAGTGCTAGAGGGGCCACAATTGGCGGAAACACCATATATTTT.

This clonotype was seen a few times. The genes are TRBV20-1 and TRBJ1-1; a possible D gene is TRBD1 (5 bases). Germline values: CDR1 DFQATT, CDR2 SNEGSKA (reference sequence). The CDR3 contains 12 residues. Trimming took off 1 base at V and 4 bases at J, with 7 bases between the two ends. CDR3 sequence: CSARGGITEAFF. CDR3 DNA sequence: TGCAGTGCTAGAGGGGGGATCACTGAAGCTTTCTTT.

This chain connects TRBV5-4 to TRBJ2-6; TRBD1 agrees at 7 bases. The CDR3 length is 15 residues. The germline gives CDR1 SGHNT, CDR2 YYREEE (reference sequence). Trimming cost V 4 bases and J 3 bases; bases outside gene matches: 4. CDR3 DNA sequence: TGTGCCAGCAGCCAGGGGGACAGTGGGGCCAACGTCCTGACTTTC. Translation gives CASSQGDSGANVLTF.

This chain links TRBV4-3 with TRBJ2-2, with no clear D. V was cut by 0 bases and J by 6 bases, with 11 bases left in between. The CDR3 consists of 15 residues. Germline CDR1 is LGHNA and CDR2 is YSLEER. In nucleotides, the CDR3 is TGCGCCAGCAGCCAAGACGACATAAGGTCCGGGGAGCTGTTTTTT. It translates to CASSQDDIRSGELFF.

This clonotype was counted only a few times. The chain couples TRBV7-3 to TRBJ2-2; no clear D. V lost 5 bases and J lost 0, with 10 bases in between. Germline lookup yields CDR1 SGHTA and CDR2 FQGTGA. The CDR3 length is 15 residues. DNA for the CDR3: TGTGCCAGCAGCGGAACGGGTTCGAACACCGGGGAGCTGTTTTTT. Translation: CASSGTGSNTGELFF.

The V and J genes are TRBV20-1 and TRBJ1-2; 7 bases are shared with TRBD1. CDR1 is DFQATT, CDR2 SNEGSKA, per germline (reference sequence). The junction had 10 bases not matched to a gene; V was cut back by 1 base and J by 8 bases. CDR3 length: 14 residues. The CDR3 sequence is CSARGQGTPIGYTF. Written as DNA, the CDR3 is TGCAGTGCTAGAGGACAGGGAACCCCTATAGGCTACACCTTC.

This clonotype was recorded many times. V gene TRBV20-1 combines with J gene TRBJ1-4; D not resolved. The CDR3 is made up of 10 amino acids. Germline-derived CDR1 and CDR2 are DFQATT and SNEGSKA (reference sequence). Trimming shortened V by 7 bases and J by 7 bases, and 7 bases separated the two germline ends. This CDR3 is CSGGSEKLFF. The CDR3 DNA reads as TGCAGTGGAGGGAGTGAAAAACTGTTTTTT.

This chain joins TRBV6-2 or TRBV6-3 and TRBJ2-5, with 9 bases that match TRBD1. The CDR3 has 15 residues. The V gene's germline CDR1 is MNHEY and CDR2 SVGEGT. J lost 5 bases, V lost 2 bases, and 6 bases had no gene match. The CDR3 loop reads CASSYPGQGGETQYF. The CDR3 DNA is TGTGCCAGCAGTTACCCGGGACAGGGAGGCGAGACCCAGTACTTC.